The rows below give T cell receptor beta chains drawn from one sample of a study of blood T cell repertoires in COVID-19. TCRdb's copy holds only in-frame clones and misses some; the assay was immunoSEQ multiplex PCR. The sample carries about 26,000 clones, about 83% recorded once. The sample taken for sequencing was peripheral blood. These receptors originate from a human donor in a cohort sampled during active COVID-19. The CDR3 runs from the conserved cysteine through the conserved F or W. A D gene is named only where the DNA matches it firmly. Some rows mark clone size as missing; the rest say once, few, many or name a class of expanded clone.

v_call,j_call,d_call,clone_size,cdr3_length,cdr3_aa,cdr3_nt
TRBV5-6,TRBJ1-5,TRBD1,once,15,CASSSTIDRDQPQHF,TGTGCCAGCAGCTCTACCATTGACAGGGACCAGCCCCAGCATTTT
TRBV2,TRBJ1-3,.,.,17,CASSETRRGYSGNTIYF,TGTGCCAGCAGTGAAACACGGCGGGGGTACTCTGGAAACACCATATATTTT
TRBV24-1,TRBJ2-3,.,.,19,CATSDRWRNWGNGTDTQYF,TGTGCCACCAGTGATAGATGGAGAAATTGGGGCAACGGAACAGATACGCAGTATTTT
TRBV6-2/TRBV6-3,TRBJ2-7,.,few,13,CASSYSGAYEQYF,TGTGCCAGCAGTTACTCCGGTGCTTACGAGCAGTACTTC
TRBV15,TRBJ2-2,.,.,13,CATSRGTAGELFF,TGTGCCACCAGCAGGGGCACTGCCGGGGAGCTGTTTTTT
TRBV6-2/TRBV6-3,TRBJ2-7,.,.,17,CASSPPHWGGNSYEQYF,TGTGCCAGCAGTCCACCTCATTGGGGCGGGAACTCCTACGAGCAGTACTTC
TRBV5-1,TRBJ1-6,.,.,14,CASSLQGVDSPLHF,TGCGCCAGCAGCTTACAGGGTGTGGATTCACCCCTCCACTTT
TRBV6-5,TRBJ1-5,.,.,15,CASSPQYLGYQPQHF,TGTGCCAGCAGTCCGCAATATTTGGGCTATCAGCCCCAGCATTTT
TRBV6-1,TRBJ1-5,TRBD1,.,19,CASSEPYVGQGAWGQPQHF,TGTGCCAGCAGTGAACCCTACGTCGGCCAGGGGGCGTGGGGTCAGCCCCAGCATTTT
TRBV3-1/TRBV3-2,TRBJ2-7,.,.,16,CASSQDIGRARYEQYF,TGTGCCAGCAGCCAAGACATTGGCAGGGCCCGCTACGAGCAGTACTTC
TRBV2,TRBJ2-4,.,once,16,CASRPAEQPVEGIQYF,TGTGCCAGCAGACCTGCCGAGCAGCCGGTAGAGGGCATTCAGTACTTC
TRBV24-1,TRBJ2-2,TRBD1,.,16,CATSHPGQGAAGELFF,TGTGCCACCAGCCACCCAGGACAGGGGGCGGCGGGGGAGCTGTTTTTT
TRBV5-1,TRBJ1-1,TRBD1,.,15,CASSSQGLESTEAFF,TGCGCCAGCAGCTCACAGGGGTTAGAGAGCACTGAAGCTTTCTTT
TRBV5-1,TRBJ2-7,TRBD1,.,12,CASRRTGDEQYF,TGCGCCAGCAGAAGGACAGGGGATGAGCAGTACTTC
TRBV28,TRBJ2-1,.,.,12,CASSLGPDEQFF,TGTGCCAGCAGTTTAGGTCCAGATGAGCAGTTCTTC
TRBV20-1,TRBJ2-1,.,.,11,CSARRDNEQFF,TGCAGTGCCCGGCGGGACAATGAGCAGTTCTTC
TRBV5-6,TRBJ2-1,.,.,16,CASSLARGAFWNEQFF,TGTGCCAGCAGCTTGGCCCGGGGGGCGTTTTGGAATGAGCAGTTCTTC
TRBV3-1/TRBV3-2,TRBJ1-4,.,.,15,CASSQGLRGHEKLFF,TGTGCCAGCAGCCAAGGACTCAGGGGTCACGAAAAACTGTTTTTT